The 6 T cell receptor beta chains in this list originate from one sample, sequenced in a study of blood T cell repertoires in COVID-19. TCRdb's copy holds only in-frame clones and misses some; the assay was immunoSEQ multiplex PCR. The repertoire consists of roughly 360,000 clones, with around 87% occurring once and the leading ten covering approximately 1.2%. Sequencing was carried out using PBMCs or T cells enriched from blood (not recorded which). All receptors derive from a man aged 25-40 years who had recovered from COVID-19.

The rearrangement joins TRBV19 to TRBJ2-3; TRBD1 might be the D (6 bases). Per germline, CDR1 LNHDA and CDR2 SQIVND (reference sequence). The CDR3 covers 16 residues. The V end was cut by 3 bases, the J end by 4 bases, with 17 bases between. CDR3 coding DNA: TGTGCCAGTAGTATGGGCGCAGGGGTCGATTCAGATACGCAGTATTTT. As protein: CASSMGAGVDSDTQYF.

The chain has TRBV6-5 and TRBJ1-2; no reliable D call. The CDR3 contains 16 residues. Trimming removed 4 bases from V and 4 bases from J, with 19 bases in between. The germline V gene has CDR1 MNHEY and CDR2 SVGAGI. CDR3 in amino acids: CASSSALLVNFYGYTF. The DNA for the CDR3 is TGTGCCAGCAGTTCCGCTTTATTAGTAAACTTCTATGGCTACACCTTC.

CDR3 nucleotide sequence: TGTGCCAGCACCTTGGGGGGGCAGTCCTATGGCTACACCTTC. Translation: CASTLGGQSYGYTF. The chain has TRBV9 and TRBJ1-2, with D tentatively TRBD1 (6 bases). The length of the CDR3 is 14 residues. V gave up 6 bases and J gave up 4 bases, with 16 bases separating them. The germline V gene encodes CDR1 SGDLS and CDR2 YYNGEE.

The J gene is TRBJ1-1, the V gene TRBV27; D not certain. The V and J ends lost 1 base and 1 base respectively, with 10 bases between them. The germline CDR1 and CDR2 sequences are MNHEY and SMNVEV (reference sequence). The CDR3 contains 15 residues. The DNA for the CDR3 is TGTGCCAGCAGTTTATGGGCCAGTTCGAACACTGAAGCTTTCTTT. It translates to CASSLWASSNTEAFF.

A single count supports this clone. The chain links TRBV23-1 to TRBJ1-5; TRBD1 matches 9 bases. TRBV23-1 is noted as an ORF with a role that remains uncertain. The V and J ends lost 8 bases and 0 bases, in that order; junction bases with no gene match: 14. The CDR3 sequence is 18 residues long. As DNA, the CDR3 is TGCGCCAGCCTCTGCCATCGACAGGGGGGGGTTAGCAATCAGCCCCAGCATTTT. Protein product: CASLCHRQGGVSNQPQHF.

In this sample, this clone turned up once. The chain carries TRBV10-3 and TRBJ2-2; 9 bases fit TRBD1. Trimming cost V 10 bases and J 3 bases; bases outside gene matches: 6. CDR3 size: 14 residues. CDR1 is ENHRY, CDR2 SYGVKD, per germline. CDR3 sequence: CATDRGWDTGELFF. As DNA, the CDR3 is TGTGCCACCGACAGGGGGTGGGACACCGGGGAGCTGTTTTTT.